This T cell receptor (beta chain) was retrieved from a study of regulatory T cells in long-lasting Graves disease. The study, taken as a whole, reports: Preferential use of TRBV28, TRBJ1-2 and TRBJ2-5 was seen in persistent disease. New patients shared roughly 1,000 public clonotypes, fewer than the approximately 2,500 shared by persistent patients. Persistent Graves' patients showed less TCR diversity than newly diagnosed ones.

This clonotype was recorded at least ten times. Its target is unknown. Time point specified: persistent/refractory GD, antithyroid drugs over 5 years with positive TRAb. With RNA extracted from PBMCs as input, the TCR library was made. Patients were from an endocrinology department in Xi'an, China. Germline lookup yields CDR1 SNHLY and CDR2 FYNNEI. This CDR3 has 15 amino acids. After removal of 5 bases from V and 0 bases from J, the junction contained 3 bases not matched to a gene. Arm-PCR with iRepertoire HTBI primers amplified the CDR3 regions for these TCR beta libraries. A single record per CDR3 protein comes from TCRdb applying MiXCR to the multiplex PCR reads. The table records about 400,000 distinct CDR3 sequences, more than 20% of them present only once.

This TCR was sampled from a female donor with Graves disease. This chain connects TRBV2 to TRBJ2-7; the match to TRBD2 covers 11 bases. This specimen was peripheral blood mononuclear cells (PBMCs), taken when the disease was refractory, from a patient treated with antithyroid drugs. The CDR3 DNA is TGTGCCAGCAGTCTAGCGGGAGGTTCCTCCTACGAGCAGTACTTC. Translation gives CASSLAGGSSYEQYF.